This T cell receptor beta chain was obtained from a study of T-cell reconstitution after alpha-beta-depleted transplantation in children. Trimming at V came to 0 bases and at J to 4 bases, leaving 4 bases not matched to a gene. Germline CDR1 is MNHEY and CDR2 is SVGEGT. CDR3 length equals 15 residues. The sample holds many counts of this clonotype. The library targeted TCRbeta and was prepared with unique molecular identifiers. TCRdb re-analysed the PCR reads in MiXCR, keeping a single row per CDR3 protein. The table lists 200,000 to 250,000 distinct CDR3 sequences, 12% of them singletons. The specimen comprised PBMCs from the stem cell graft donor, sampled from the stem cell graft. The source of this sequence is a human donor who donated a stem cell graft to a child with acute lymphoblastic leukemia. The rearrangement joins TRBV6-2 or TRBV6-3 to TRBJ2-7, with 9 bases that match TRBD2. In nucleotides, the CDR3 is TGTGCCAGCAGTTACTCTGCGGGAGGGCCTTACGAGCAGTACTTC. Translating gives CASSYSAGGPYEQYF.